This record covers a single TCR beta chain. The antigen this receptor binds is unknown. No much larger clone exists at a distance of one base, and base qualities are not known. This entry comes from a study of cytomegalovirus exposure and HLA in healthy donors (dated by TCRdb to between 2016 and 2019). Regarding the study in general: According to an earlier analysis of 450 to 650 of the donors, 150 million to 200 million T cells yielded some 110 million unique TCR beta sequences and about 300 Gb of sequence data. In the later analysis, no new phenotypic data were used to find candidate immune exposures; instead, reliance was placed on TCR beta sequences and their occurrence across donors. Donor age, sex, ethnicity and CMV serostatus were compiled together with the repertoire data. All discovery cohort repertoires had been generated using a single sequencing platform. Four or five DR-DQ haplotypes were handled as single units for association and clustering because linkage in the cohort was strong. The number of donors typed differed by locus, with about 629-630 for A, B, C, DRB1 and DQB1, 522 for DQA1, 606 for DPA1, and some 440 for DPB1. A later analysis re-examined previously published TCR beta repertoires from over 500 donors and added high-resolution HLA genotyping to investigate patterns of TCR occurrence. The study used immunosequencing to profile the T cell repertoires of 670 or so subjects and linked those repertoires to cytomegalovirus serostatus. A separate validation cohort of 90 to 150 different subjects was used in addition to the approximately 700-subject first cohort. The study aimed to test whether cataloging public T cell receptors could reveal signatures of past pathogen exposure. High-throughput TCR immunosequencing, statistical association of individual TCRs with disease status, and machine learning were combined to predict cytomegalovirus infection status. Among under 450 genotyped donors of the cohort, an average of around 240,000 unique TCR beta nucleotide sequences were sequenced per donor, around a sixth of them non-productive. Of the roughly 400 genotyped donors, 70% to 90% were placed in the genetic ancestry cluster associated with self-reported Caucasian donors. HLA typing included class I and class II loci at four-digit resolution. An early release that covered about 600 HLA-typed donors contained about 300 gigabases of sequencing data and tens of millions of unique TCR sequences. An earlier analysis of approximately 500 of the donors applied high-throughput TCR beta sequencing to assess whether each TCR beta V gene segment acted as functional or pseudogenic. Genome-wide SNP genotypes for about three fifths of the roughly 670 donors were used in a later genetic analysis, which treated that subset as a discovery cohort.

The cohort was made up of approximately 670 healthy bone marrow donors. Cohort members were all nominally healthy when sampled, although unrecorded immune exposures were likely present. The donor tested CMV seronegative and was one of the 352 seronegative cohort members. Every donor gave a peripheral blood sample, and the peripheral blood mononuclear cells from that sample were used for TCR beta sequencing. The Qiagen DNeasy Blood Extraction Kit was used to extract genomic DNA from the blood cell samples. Receptors were amplified or captured by the immunoSEQ multiplex PCR assay. For the multiplex PCR, a mixture combining 60 forward primers for TCR Vbeta segments and 13 reverse primers for TCR Jbeta segments was used. A multiplex PCR assay on genomic DNA amplified the CDR3 region of rearranged TCR beta genes. On the Illumina HiSeq System, the amplified TCR beta libraries were sequenced as 87-base-pair reads. Per the authors' processing: In a later analysis, 77 million or so unique TCR beta chains were counted across the 650 to 700 repertoires, and roughly 11 million of these chains were shared by at least two donors. To remove PCR and sequencing errors, raw reads were error-corrected and collapsed into unique sequences using a nearest-neighbor algorithm that merged closely related sequences. CDR3 sequences were aligned to IMGT reference sequences to assign V, D and J gene segments. Each retained sequence needed at least a six-nucleotide match to both a V gene segment and a J gene segment. Rearrangements were classified as productive when the CDR3 lacked stop codons and remained in frame with V and J, and all other rearrangements were classified as non-productive. CDR3 was defined according to IMGT convention as the region running from the second conserved V-encoded cysteine to the conserved J-encoded phenylalanine. Sequences without an unambiguous match to a single V gene segment were excluded from the earlier analysis of about 600 of the donors. An earlier analysis of some 610 of the donors called V segments functional above 56.7% productive rearrangements and segregating when the between-donor standard deviation exceeded 5%. A statistical classification framework was built for diagnosing cytomegalovirus status from the catalog of TCR beta chain sequences. A later analysis assigned V and J genes by comparing TCR nucleotide sequences with IMGT/GENE-DB human TR gene sequences. In a later analysis, CDR3 sequences and most-parsimonious VDJ recombination scenarios were assigned using the TCRdist pipeline. In a later analysis, each TCR beta chain was defined by its CDR3 amino acid sequence together with its V-gene family, and reads lacking a unique V-gene family were excluded. As a way to deal with suspected cross-contamination and a sequencing artifact, a later analysis dropped 640 or so nucleotide sequences that were highly shared and had low generation probability. In a later analysis, a clonal expansion index for each public chain was calculated from normalized within-repertoire ranks of inferred template counts. In a later analysis, generation probabilities were computed with a VDJ recombination model fitted to out-of-frame rearrangements, and the resulting probabilities were checked against IGoR. In a later analysis, hypergeometric tests were used to score TCR-TCR, TCR-HLA and TCR-CMV co-occurrence, with a repertoire-size bias correction applied to TCR pairs. False discovery rates were estimated in a later analysis by permuting HLA or CMV assignments 20 times. In a later analysis, co-occurring TCRs were grouped using DBSCAN, with TCRdist sequence similarity added in when clustering inside HLA-allele-positive subsets. For co-occurrence clustering, repertoires with fewer than 30,000 or more than 120,000 public chains were excluded, along with 4 to 6 repertoires with anomalous nucleotide sharing. As stored in TCRdb, this immuneACCESS dataset retains in-frame rearrangements with V and J assigned. A fraction of the clones does not appear; measured against another copy, unresolved V genes explain less than half of the discrepancy, and the remainder lacks a known reason. V, J and clone size are those of that table, while D and trimming were read from the DNA. This sample has tens of thousands of clones in its table, and roughly three quarters of those were observed once. Approximately 3.7% of the sample is held by the ten biggest clonotypes.

V and J lose 4 bases and 0 bases, and a span of 10 bases separates them. The CDR3 sequence holds 14 residues, the cysteine and phenylalanine included. The kept DNA is CDR3 alone, 42 bases in frame from the first base. From a lookup of the germline V gene (reference sequence), CDR1 and CDR2 are LNHDA and SQIVND. The full study reports these points: Assigning TCR associations to individual alleles was difficult when HLA alleles, especially DR and DQ, strongly co-occurred. A cluster of highly shared sequence variants was judged likely to represent a technical artifact of the sequencing pipeline. A further reported finding was that TCR beta sequences accurately predicted the HLA-A and HLA-B alleles for most subjects in the first cohort. Compared with equally common non-associated chains, HLA-associated TCR beta chains in a later analysis were more clonally expanded and had lower generation probabilities. According to a later analysis, parvovirus B19, influenza, CMV and Epstein-Barr virus appeared linked to several top co-occurrence clusters. The presence/absence analyses assumed that sequencing depth was roughly uniform across donors, and that assumption may not be true. Most TCR sequences were observed very rarely across donors, whereas some public TCRs were present in many individuals. Because counts were too low, under 20 rarely observed V segments, including chromosome 9 orphons, were left out of the earlier analysis of several hundred of the donors. Some IMGT-functional V segments, including TRBV6-2 and TRBV6-3, could not be told apart with the 87-base-pair reads, so those segments were excluded. In a later analysis, most CMV-associated TCR beta chains were found to appear HLA-restricted, with HLA associations seemingly driven largely by CMV exposure. A later genetic analysis associated a missense DCLRE1C variant with V-gene and J-gene trimming of TCR beta chains, and an independent cohort replicated the association. In the study, 150 to 200 TCR beta chains were listed as associated with cytomegalovirus. In vitro tests confirmed that a few of the cytomegalovirus-associated TCR beta chains recognize cytomegalovirus antigens. At a false discovery rate of 0.05, a later analysis linked fewer than 20,000 TCR beta sequences to specific HLA alleles. In this cohort, only TCR beta chains were sequenced, and detectable features were limited by the absence of alpha or paired-chain data. In an earlier analysis of under 600 of the donors, most TCR beta V segments were observed in productive rearrangements about 87% or about 30% of the time, broadly matching IMGT annotations. The classifier was reported to diagnose cytomegalovirus status with high specificity and sensitivity in both the original and validation cohorts. CMV serostatus was the only immune exposure information available for the cohort. According to a later genetic analysis, donors in an Asian-associated ancestry cluster had fewer N-insertions in productive TCRs than the approximately 650-donor mean. Because HLA typing was unavailable for some donors at each locus, only the typed subset was used in association tests. The authors suggested that the approach could potentially be extended to other disease states and immunological phenotypes. Correlated functional status among segregating V segments might be attributable to linkage disequilibrium, but an unknown experimental factor could not be ruled out. According to a later analysis, TCR association rates differed among HLA loci, with DRB1 alleles showing the most associated TCRs and HLA-C alleles showing the fewest.

The TCR originated in a man younger than 45 in good health and CMV-seronegative. The chain was built from TRBV19 and TRBJ2-7; a tentative D call is TRBD1 (6 bases match). Input material: PBMCs. The CDR3: CASSTDRVSYEQYF. The sequenced DNA is TGTGCCAGTAGTACGGACAGAGTCTCCTACGAGCAGTACTTC.